The 14 T cell receptor beta chains in this list originate from one sample, sequenced in a study of blood T cells in healthy people across ages. PCR was performed a second time for about 6 to 11 cycles using a sample-barcoded 5' primer and a J-beta primer mix. A single record per CDR3 protein comes from TCRdb applying MiXCR to the 5' RACE reads. The table shows approximately 800,000 distinct CDR3 sequences, with 58% occurring only once. Material: blood. These receptors came from a young man in good health.

The DNA for the CDR3 is TGTGCCAGCAGCCGTGGGGGGGGCAGGAGCTCCTACGAGCAGTACTTC. Protein sequence: CASSRGGGRSSYEQYF. The rearrangement joins TRBV14 to TRBJ2-7, with a possible D match to TRBD2 (7 bases). The CDR3 sequence is 16 residues long. The V end lost 4 bases, the J end lost 0 bases, and 16 bases lay between the germline ends. The germline CDR1 and CDR2 sequences are SGHDN and FVKESK.

The chain is built from TRBV21-1 and TRBJ2-5; the table's TRBD2 call for D was not verified on the DNA. The last part of the DNA fits TRBJ2-7 better; the J call may be wrong. TRBV21-1 constitutes a pseudogene. This CDR3 contains 14 residues. The CDR3 DNA follows: TGTGCCAGCAGCGCCCACCCAGGAACATACGAGCAGTACTTC. Amino acid sequence: CASSAHPGTYEQYF.

The J gene is TRBJ2-4, the V gene TRBV7-2; 8 nucleotides agree with TRBD2. The end of the DNA is better explained by TRBJ2-7, so the J call may be wrong. Per the germline V gene, CDR1 is SGHTA and CDR2 is FQGNSA. This CDR3 spans 16 amino acids. The CDR3 DNA follows: TGTGCCAGCAGCTTGTCAACAGGGACTAGGCGCTACGAGCAGTACTTC. Translating gives CASSLSTGTRRYEQYF.

The chain combines TRBV20-1 with TRBJ1-5; 9 bases are a match to TRBD1. J lost 4 bases, V lost 3 bases, and 10 bases had no gene match. Per the germline V gene, CDR1 is DFQATT and CDR2 is SNEGSKA (reference sequence). CDR3 length equals 16 residues. CDR3: CSASRAGGTGNQPQHF. CDR3 coding DNA: TGCAGTGCTAGTAGGGCCGGCGGGACAGGGAATCAGCCCCAGCATTTT.

The rearrangement joins TRBV6-5 to TRBJ2-6; 9 bases fit TRBD1. Trimming cost V 2 bases and J 1 base; bases outside gene matches: 9. CDR3 length equals 19 residues. Germline V gene lookup returns CDR1 MNHEY and CDR2 SVGAGI. CDR3 amino acids: CASSYPSGQGMSGANVLTF. In DNA, the CDR3 is TGTGCCAGCAGTTACCCTTCGGGACAGGGTATGTCTGGGGCCAACGTCCTGACTTTC.

V is TRBV7-2 and J is TRBJ2-4, with a tentative D call TRBD1 (5 bases). Germline assignment: CDR1 SGHTA and CDR2 FQGNSA. The V end lost 0 bases, the J end lost 0 bases, and 9 bases lay between the germline ends. CDR3 length: 16 amino acids. Written as DNA, the CDR3 is TGTGCCAGCAGCTTAGCAGGGGCCCTAGCCAAAAACATTCAGTACTTC. This encodes CASSLAGALAKNIQYF. The full variable domain, completed using reference TRBV7-2 and TRBJ2-4, is GAGVSQSPSNKVTEKGKDVELRCDPISGHTALYWYRQSLGQGLEFLIYFQGNSAPDKSGLPSDRFSAERTGGSVSTLTIQRTQQEDSAVYLCASSLAGALAKNIQYFGAGTRLSVL.

The chain links TRBV20-1 to TRBJ1-2, with D possibly matching TRBD1 (5 bases). Trimming shortened V by 3 bases and J by 4 bases, and 12 bases separated the two germline ends. Germline CDR1 and CDR2: DFQATT and SNEGSKA (reference sequence). The CDR3 totals 13 residues. This CDR3 reads CSASGASGYGYTF. In DNA, the CDR3 is TGCAGTGCTAGTGGGGCCTCTGGCTATGGCTACACCTTC.

This chain joins TRBV9 and TRBJ2-3, with D unclear. CDR3 length: 14 amino acids. V dropped 7 bases and J dropped 1 base, with 13 bases sitting between them. The V gene's germline CDR1 is SGDLS and CDR2 YYNGEE. The CDR3 DNA reads as TGTGCCAGCTCTCAGGTCGTTGGCACAGATACGCAGTATTTT. This gives the protein CASSQVVGTDTQYF.

This chain links TRBV7-9 with TRBJ2-5; D may be TRBD2 (6 bases). Per the germline V gene, CDR1 is SEHNR and CDR2 is FQNEAQ (reference sequence). With 4 bases removed from V and 5 bases from J, the gap between germline ends came to 17 bases. The CDR3 runs to 15 residues. The CDR3 loop reads CASSWIWGAGETQYF. Here the CDR3 DNA reads TGTGCCAGCAGCTGGATCTGGGGAGCGGGTGAGACCCAGTACTTC.

This clonotype was found a few times. This sequence joins TRBV29-1 and TRBJ2-1; 8 bases map to TRBD2. Germline CDR1 reads SQVTM; CDR2 reads ANQGSEA. V shed 3 bases, J shed 10 bases, and the junction held 8 bases outside the gene matches. The CDR3 runs 13 residues. The CDR3: CSVEAAGGREQFF. The DNA of the CDR3 is TGCAGCGTTGAGGCTGCGGGAGGAAGGGAGCAGTTCTTC.

The chain joins TRBV6-5 to TRBJ2-3, with TRBD2 matching 12 bases. This CDR3 comprises 19 residues. J lost 0 bases, V lost 3 bases, and 10 bases had no gene match. Germline V CDR1 and CDR2: MNHEY, SVGAGI. The CDR3 sequence is CASSYSGLAGLASTDTQYF. The CDR3, as DNA: TGTGCCAGCAGTTATTCCGGACTAGCGGGGCTCGCTAGCACAGATACGCAGTATTTT.

The chain has TRBV20-1 and TRBJ2-5; TRBD2 aligns across 11 bases. Germline CDR1 and CDR2: DFQATT and SNEGSKA (reference sequence). The CDR3 loop spans 18 amino acids. V was pared by 5 bases and J by 0 bases, with 14 bases of the junction left unmatched. CDR3 sequence (DNA): TGCAGTGCTTGGAGCTGGCTAGCGGGAGGAGGGAACCAAGAGACCCAGTACTTC. It translates to CSAWSWLAGGGNQETQYF.

This clonotype was counted between two and nine times. Here the CDR3 reads CSVQLVEKLFF. In DNA form, the CDR3 reads TGCAGCGTCCAGTTGGTAGAAAAACTGTTTTTT. V gene TRBV29-1 combines with J gene TRBJ1-4; D gene uncertain. CDR3 length equals 11 residues. V was cut by 6 bases and J by 8 bases, with 10 bases left in between. Germline CDR1 is SQVTM and CDR2 is ANQGSEA.

V usage is TRBV20-1 and J usage is TRBJ2-1, with 7 nucleotides matching TRBD1. This CDR3 is built from 10 residues. Germline V gene sequence: CDR1 DFQATT, CDR2 SNEGSKA (reference sequence). With V trimmed by 6 bases and J by 14 bases, 7 bases remained unmatched. CDR3 protein: CSAAWDREFF. The CDR3 bases are TGCAGTGCCGCCTGGGACAGAGAGTTCTTC.